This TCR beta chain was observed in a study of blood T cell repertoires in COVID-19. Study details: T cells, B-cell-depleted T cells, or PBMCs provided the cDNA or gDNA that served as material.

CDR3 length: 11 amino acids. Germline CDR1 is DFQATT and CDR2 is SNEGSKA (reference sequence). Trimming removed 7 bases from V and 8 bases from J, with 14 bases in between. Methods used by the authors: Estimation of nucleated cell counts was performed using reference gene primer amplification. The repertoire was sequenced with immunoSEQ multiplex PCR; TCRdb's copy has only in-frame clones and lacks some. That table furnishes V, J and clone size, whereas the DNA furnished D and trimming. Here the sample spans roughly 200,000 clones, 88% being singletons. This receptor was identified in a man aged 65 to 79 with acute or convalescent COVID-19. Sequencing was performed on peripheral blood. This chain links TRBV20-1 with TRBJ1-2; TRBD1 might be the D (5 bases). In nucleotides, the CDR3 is TGCAGTGGGGGGGACCCGGGAGGCTACACCTTC. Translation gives CSGGDPGGYTF.